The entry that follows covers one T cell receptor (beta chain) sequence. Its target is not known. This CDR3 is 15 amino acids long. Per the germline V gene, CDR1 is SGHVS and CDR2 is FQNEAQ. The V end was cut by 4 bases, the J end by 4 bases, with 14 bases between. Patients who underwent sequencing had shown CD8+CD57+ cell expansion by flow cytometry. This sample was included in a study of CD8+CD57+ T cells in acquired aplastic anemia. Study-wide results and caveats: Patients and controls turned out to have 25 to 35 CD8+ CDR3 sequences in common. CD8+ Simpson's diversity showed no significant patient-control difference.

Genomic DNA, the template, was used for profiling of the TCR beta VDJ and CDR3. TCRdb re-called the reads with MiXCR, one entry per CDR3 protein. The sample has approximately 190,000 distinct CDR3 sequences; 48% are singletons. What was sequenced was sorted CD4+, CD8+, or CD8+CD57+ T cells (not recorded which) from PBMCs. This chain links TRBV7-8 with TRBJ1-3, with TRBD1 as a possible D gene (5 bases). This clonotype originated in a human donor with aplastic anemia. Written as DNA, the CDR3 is TGTGCCAGCAGCTCAGAACGGGACCCGGGAAACACCATATATTTT. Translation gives CASSSERDPGNTIYF. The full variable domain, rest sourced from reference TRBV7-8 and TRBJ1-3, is GAGVSQSPRYKVAKRGQDVALRCDPISGHVSLFWYQQALGQGPEFLTYFQNEAQLDKSGLPSDRFFAERPEGSVSTLKIQRTQQEDSAVYLCASSSERDPGNTIYFGEGSWLTVV.